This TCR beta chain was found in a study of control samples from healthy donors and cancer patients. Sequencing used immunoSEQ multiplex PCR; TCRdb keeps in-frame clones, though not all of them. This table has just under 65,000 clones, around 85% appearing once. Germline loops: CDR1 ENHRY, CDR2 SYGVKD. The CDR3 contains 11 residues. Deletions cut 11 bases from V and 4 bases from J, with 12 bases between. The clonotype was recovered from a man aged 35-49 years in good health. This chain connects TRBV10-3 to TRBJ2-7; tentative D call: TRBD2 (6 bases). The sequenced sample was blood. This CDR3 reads CAVGLSYEQYF. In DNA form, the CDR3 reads TGTGCCGTGGGACTGTCATACGAGCAGTACTTC.